This TCR beta chain appears in the sequencing data of a study of shared clonotypes between healthy human individuals. Terminally differentiated effector memory CD45RA+ cells were left out of the naive CD8 fraction, which was CD45RO-negative and positively selected for CCR7. Assay: immunoSEQ multiplex PCR; the TCRdb copy retains only in-frame clones and omits some. The sample lists nearly 2 million clones, about 95% occurring once. Germline CDR1 is SGHVS and CDR2 is FQNEAQ. This CDR3 is built from 15 residues. Trimming cost V 5 bases and J 3 bases; bases outside gene matches: 7. The sample consisted of naive CD8+ T cells sorted from blood. This clonotype was sampled from a man younger than 35 in good health. The chain couples TRBV7-8 to TRBJ2-3; TRBD2 agrees at 8 bases. CDR3 residues: CASSPPGGSTDTQYF. The CDR3 bases are TGTGCCAGCAGCCCCCCGGGGGGGAGTACAGATACGCAGTATTTT.